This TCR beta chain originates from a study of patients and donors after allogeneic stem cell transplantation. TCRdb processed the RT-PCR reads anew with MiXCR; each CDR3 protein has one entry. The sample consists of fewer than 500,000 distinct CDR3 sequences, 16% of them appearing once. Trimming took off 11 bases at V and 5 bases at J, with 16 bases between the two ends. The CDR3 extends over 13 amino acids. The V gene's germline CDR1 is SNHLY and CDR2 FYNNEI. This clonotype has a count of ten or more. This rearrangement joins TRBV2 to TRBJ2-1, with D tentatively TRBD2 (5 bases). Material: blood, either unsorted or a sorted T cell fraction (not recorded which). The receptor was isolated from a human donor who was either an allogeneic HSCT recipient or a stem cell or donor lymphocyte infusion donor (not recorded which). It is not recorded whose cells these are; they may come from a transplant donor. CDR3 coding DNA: TGTGCCCCCCCGGCTAGCAAGGACAATGAGCAGTTCTTC. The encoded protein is CAPPASKDNEQFF.